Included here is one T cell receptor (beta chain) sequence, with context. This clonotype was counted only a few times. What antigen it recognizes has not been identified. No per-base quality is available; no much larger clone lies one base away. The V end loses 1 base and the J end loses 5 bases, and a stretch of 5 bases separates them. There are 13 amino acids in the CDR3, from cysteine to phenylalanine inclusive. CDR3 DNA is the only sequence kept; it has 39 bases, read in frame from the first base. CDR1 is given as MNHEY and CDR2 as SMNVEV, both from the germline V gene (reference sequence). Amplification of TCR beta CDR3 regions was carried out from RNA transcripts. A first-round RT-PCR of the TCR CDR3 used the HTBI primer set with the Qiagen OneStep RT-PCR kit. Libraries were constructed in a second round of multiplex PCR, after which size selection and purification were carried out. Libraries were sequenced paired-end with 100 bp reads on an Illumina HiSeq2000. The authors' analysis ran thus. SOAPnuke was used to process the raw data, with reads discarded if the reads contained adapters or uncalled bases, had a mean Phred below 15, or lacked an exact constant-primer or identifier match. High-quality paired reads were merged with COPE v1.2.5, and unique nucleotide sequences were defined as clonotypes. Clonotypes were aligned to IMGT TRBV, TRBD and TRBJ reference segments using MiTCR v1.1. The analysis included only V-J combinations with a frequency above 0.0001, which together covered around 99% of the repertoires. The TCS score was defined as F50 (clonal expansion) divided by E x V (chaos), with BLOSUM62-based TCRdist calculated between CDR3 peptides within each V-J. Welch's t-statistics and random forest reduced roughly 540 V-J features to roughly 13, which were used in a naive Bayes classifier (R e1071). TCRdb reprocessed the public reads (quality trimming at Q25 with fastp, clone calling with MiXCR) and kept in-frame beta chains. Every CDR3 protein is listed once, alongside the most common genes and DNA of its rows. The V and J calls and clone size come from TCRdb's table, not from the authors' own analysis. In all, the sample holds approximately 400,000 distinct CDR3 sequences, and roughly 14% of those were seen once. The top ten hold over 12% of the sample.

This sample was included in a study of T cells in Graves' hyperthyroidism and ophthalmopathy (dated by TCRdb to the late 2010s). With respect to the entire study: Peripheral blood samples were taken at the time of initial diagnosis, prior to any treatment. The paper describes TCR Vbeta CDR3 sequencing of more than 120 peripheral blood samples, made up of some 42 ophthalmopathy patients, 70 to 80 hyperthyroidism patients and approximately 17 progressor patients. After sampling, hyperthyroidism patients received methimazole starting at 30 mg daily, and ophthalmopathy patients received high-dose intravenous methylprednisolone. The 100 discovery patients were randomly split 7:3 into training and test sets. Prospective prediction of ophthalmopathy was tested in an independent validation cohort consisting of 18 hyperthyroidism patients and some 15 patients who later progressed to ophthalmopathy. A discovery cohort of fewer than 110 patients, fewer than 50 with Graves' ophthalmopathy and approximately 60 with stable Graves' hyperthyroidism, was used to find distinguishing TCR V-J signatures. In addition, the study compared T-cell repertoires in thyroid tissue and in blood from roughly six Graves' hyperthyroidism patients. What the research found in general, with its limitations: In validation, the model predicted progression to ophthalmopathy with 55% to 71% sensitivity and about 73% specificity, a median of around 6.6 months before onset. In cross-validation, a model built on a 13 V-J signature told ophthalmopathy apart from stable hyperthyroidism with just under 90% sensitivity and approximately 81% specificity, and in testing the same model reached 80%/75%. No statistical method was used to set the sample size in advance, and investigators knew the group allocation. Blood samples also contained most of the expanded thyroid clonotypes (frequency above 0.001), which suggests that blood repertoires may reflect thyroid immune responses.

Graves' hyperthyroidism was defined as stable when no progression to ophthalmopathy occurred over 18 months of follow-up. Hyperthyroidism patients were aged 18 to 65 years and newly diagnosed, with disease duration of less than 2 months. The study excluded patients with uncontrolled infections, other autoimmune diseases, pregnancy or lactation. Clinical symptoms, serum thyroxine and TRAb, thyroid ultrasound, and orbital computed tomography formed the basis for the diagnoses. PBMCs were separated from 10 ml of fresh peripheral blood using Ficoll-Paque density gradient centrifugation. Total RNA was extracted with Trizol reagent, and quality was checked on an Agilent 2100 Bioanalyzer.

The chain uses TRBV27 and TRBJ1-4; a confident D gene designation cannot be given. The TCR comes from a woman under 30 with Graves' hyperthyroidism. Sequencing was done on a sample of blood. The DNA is TGTGCCAGCAGTTTATTATCAAATGAAAAACTGTTTTTT. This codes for CASSLLSNEKLFF. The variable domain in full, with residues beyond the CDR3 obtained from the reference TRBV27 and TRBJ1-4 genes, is EAQVTQNPRYLITVTGKKLTVTCSQNMNHEYMSWYRQDPGLGLRQIYYSMNVEVTDKGDVPEGYKVSRKEKRNFPLILESPSPNQTSLYFCASSLLSNEKLFFGSGTQLSVL.